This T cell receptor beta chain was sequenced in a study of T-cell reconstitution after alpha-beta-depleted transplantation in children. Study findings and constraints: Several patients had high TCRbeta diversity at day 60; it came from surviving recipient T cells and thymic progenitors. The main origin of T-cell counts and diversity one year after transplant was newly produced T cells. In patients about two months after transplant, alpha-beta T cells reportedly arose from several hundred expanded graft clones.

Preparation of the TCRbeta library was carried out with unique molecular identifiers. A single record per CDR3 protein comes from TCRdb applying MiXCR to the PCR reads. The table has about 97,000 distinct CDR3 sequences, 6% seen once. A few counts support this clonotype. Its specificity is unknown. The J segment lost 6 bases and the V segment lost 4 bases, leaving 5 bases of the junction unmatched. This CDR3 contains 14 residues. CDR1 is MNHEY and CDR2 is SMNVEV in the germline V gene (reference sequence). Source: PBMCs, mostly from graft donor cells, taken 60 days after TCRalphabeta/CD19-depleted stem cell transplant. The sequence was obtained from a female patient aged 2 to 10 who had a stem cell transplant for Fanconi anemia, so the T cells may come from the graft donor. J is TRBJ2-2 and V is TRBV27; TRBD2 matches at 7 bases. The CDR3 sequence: CASSYRRGAGELFF. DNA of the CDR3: TGTGCCAGCAGTTACCGCCGGGGGGCCGGGGAGCTGTTTTTT.